This T cell receptor (beta chain) was profiled in a study of T cell responses to AZD1222 COVID-19 vaccine. This clone is a singleton in its sample. No antigen is known for it. Study-level results: A mostly white British donor set with more females was recruited, and clonal diversity was possibly underestimated. CD4 TCRs covered the whole spike, strongest at regions 160-218 and 743-854. Baseline seropositivity occurred in only 5 to 7 AZD1222 recipients.

Germline CDR1 reads ENHRY; CDR2 reads SYGVKD. Trimming at V came to 5 bases and at J to 2 bases, leaving 10 bases not matched to a gene. The CDR3 contains 17 residues. This table comes from immunoSEQ multiplex PCR, and its TCRdb copy is limited to in-frame clones, with some not included. This table has 150,000 to 160,000 clones, around 89% appearing once. The TCR originated in an adult in good health. The sample here was peripheral blood, taken on day 0 of AZD1222 vaccination. The gene calls are TRBV10-3 and TRBJ2-5; 11 bases map to TRBD2. CDR3 in DNA: TGTGCCATCAGTCCTGGAGCTGGGACTAGCGGACAAGAGACCCAGTACTTC. Translating it yields CAISPGAGTSGQETQYF.